These 20 T cell receptor beta chains were sequenced from one sample in a study of a mutant IDH1 vaccine in newly diagnosed glioma. Antigen specificity for these receptors is unknown. As to time point: week 11, during vaccination. Vaccine doses each comprised 300 ug of mutant IDH1 20-mer peptide, with topical imiquimod. Measured with immunoSEQ multiplex PCR; TCRdb has only the in-frame clones, and not every one. The data contain 45,000 to 65,000 clones, about 91% of them singletons. Sample: PBMCs, taken from a glioma patient whose treatment included an IDH1 peptide vaccine. The receptors were sampled from a middle-aged man with glioma.

CDR3 coding DNA: TGCGCCAGCAGCCCCGTAAGGGGGGATACGCAGTATTTT. Residues: CASSPVRGDTQYF. The V call is TRBV5-1, the J call TRBJ2-3; TRBD1 is a possible D gene (6 bases). Germline V gives CDR1 SGHRS, CDR2 YFSETQ. The CDR3 totals 13 residues. V lost 4 bases and J lost 6, with 12 bases in between.

This clone was seen just once. V and J are TRBV7-2 and TRBJ1-4; tentative D call: TRBD1 (6 bases). The CDR3 is 15 amino acids. From germline, CDR1 is SGHTA and CDR2 FQGNSA. V was shortened by 1 base and J by 12 bases, with 18 bases between the two germline ends. The CDR3 DNA follows: TGTGCCAGCAGCTTAGGGGGGCAGGGTGGAGAACAACTGTTTTTT. Translated: CASSLGGQGGEQLFF.

J is TRBJ2-7 and V is TRBV6-1; D may be TRBD1 or TRBD2 (7 bases each). CDR1 and CDR2 (germline): MNHNS, SASEGT. V dropped 11 bases and J dropped 5 bases, with 25 bases sitting between them. The CDR3 is made up of 15 amino acids. This CDR3 reads CAGGGFAQGVNEQYF. DNA for the CDR3: TGTGCCGGGGGGGGGTTCGCGCAGGGGGTCAACGAGCAGTACTTC.

This clone was detected a few times. The chain links TRBV9 to TRBJ1-5; D is perhaps TRBD1 (6 bases). The CDR3 runs to 17 residues. In germline, CDR1 is SGDLS, CDR2 YYNGEE. The V end was cut by 3 bases, the J end by 0 bases, with 16 bases between. CDR3 protein: CASSEGRTATSNQPQHF. As DNA, the CDR3 is TGTGCCAGCAGCGAGGGGAGGACAGCCACTAGCAATCAGCCCCAGCATTTT.

The genes are TRBV19 and TRBJ2-1, with 11 bases matching TRBD2. The junction had 4 bases not matched to a gene; V was cut back by 5 bases and J by 4 bases. Germline assignment: CDR1 LNHDA and CDR2 SQIVND (reference sequence). The CDR3 contains 15 residues. CDR3 in amino acids: CASSGVAGGYNEQFF. Written as DNA, the CDR3 is TGTGCCAGTAGTGGAGTAGCGGGGGGGTACAATGAGCAGTTCTTC.

The V call is TRBV18, the J call TRBJ1-3, with TRBD1 matching 7 bases. J was trimmed by 1 base and V by 2 bases; bases with no gene match: 8. This CDR3 is built from 17 residues. From germline, CDR1 is KGHSH and CDR2 LQKENI. The CDR3 DNA sequence: TGTGCCAGCTCACCAAGGAGGGGGCAAAGTTCTGGAAACACCATATATTTT. This sequence encodes CASSPRRGQSSGNTIYF.

CDR3 bases: TGTGCCAGCAAGGCAAGTGGGCCGGTCAATCAGCCCCAGCATTTT. Translation gives CASKASGPVNQPQHF. V and J are TRBV6-5 and TRBJ1-5; D uncertain. With 7 bases removed from V and 3 bases from J, the gap between germline ends came to 16 bases. Germline CDR1 MNHEY, CDR2 SVGAGI. The CDR3 is 15 residues long.

This clone appeared a few times. The V gene is TRBV28, the J gene TRBJ2-2; 9 nucleotides match TRBD2. This CDR3 has 18 amino acids. V gave up 10 bases and J gave up 4 bases; unmatched junction bases: 19. Per the germline V gene, CDR1 is MDHEN and CDR2 is SYDVKM. CDR3 region: CATIGVLAGGPGTGELFF. The CDR3 DNA sequence: TGTGCCACCATCGGGGTACTTGCGGGAGGGCCCGGCACCGGGGAGCTGTTTTTT.

This sequence joins TRBV5-1 and TRBJ1-5, with D tentatively TRBD1 (5 bases). CDR3 length: 15 residues. V was pared by 5 bases and J by 3 bases, with 15 bases between. Germline-derived CDR1 and CDR2 are SGHRS and YFSETQ. The DNA of the CDR3 is TGCGCCAGCAGTCTCGACAGCGGTATCAATCAGCCCCAGCATTTT. Amino acid sequence: CASSLDSGINQPQHF.

The chain recombines TRBV6-1 with TRBJ1-2, with 9 nucleotides matching TRBD1. In germline, CDR1 is MNHNS, CDR2 SASEGT. The CDR3 runs to 15 residues. V was pared by 6 bases and J by 3 bases, with 8 bases of the junction left unmatched. The CDR3 reads CASRTPGQGYYGYTF. Written as DNA, the CDR3 is TGTGCCAGCAGGACCCCGGGACAGGGTTACTATGGCTACACCTTC.

The chain joins TRBV9 to TRBJ2-2, with 7 nucleotides matching TRBD1. The CDR3 consists of 16 residues. V lost 0 bases and J lost 9; bases outside the gene matches: 11. CDR1 and CDR2 from the germline V gene are SGDLS and YYNGEE. CDR3 coding DNA: TGTGCCAGCAGCGTAGCTCCGGACAGGTCCGTACGGGAGCTGTTTTTT. Amino acids: CASSVAPDRSVRELFF. Variable domain in full (rest from reference TRBV9 and TRBJ2-2): DSGVTQTPKHLITATGQRVTLRCSPRSGDLSVYWYQQSLDQGLQFLIQYYNGEERAKGNILERFSAQQFPDLHSELNLSSLELGDSALYFCASSVAPDRSVRELFFGEGSRLTVL.

This clone was observed once. The V call is TRBV7-8, the J call TRBJ2-7, with 9 positions matching TRBD1. The V gene's germline CDR1 is SGHVS and CDR2 FQNEAQ. This CDR3 has 14 residues. V was clipped by 6 bases and J by 5 bases; unmatched bases: 8. The CDR3, as DNA: TGTGCCAGCAGTCCCGGGACAGGGTTAAACGAGCAGTACTTC. It yields the protein CASSPGTGLNEQYF. Combining the CDR3 with reference TRBV7-8 and TRBJ2-7 gives the whole variable domain GAGVSQSPRYKVAKRGQDVALRCDPISGHVSLFWYQQALGQGPEFLTYFQNEAQLDKSGLPSDRFFAERPEGSVSTLKIQRTQQEDSAVYLCASSPGTGLNEQYFGPGTRLTVT.

This chain connects TRBV19 to TRBJ2-1; 7 positions match TRBD2. Germline loops: CDR1 LNHDA, CDR2 SQIVND (reference sequence). This CDR3 has 14 amino acids. The V gene end was trimmed by 3 bases and the J gene end by 5 bases; junction bases not matched to a gene: 4. The CDR3 protein is CASSIPAGNNEQFF. The CDR3 DNA reads TGTGCCAGTAGTATCCCAGCGGGGAACAATGAGCAGTTCTTC. Full variable domain (rest looked up from reference TRBV19 and TRBJ2-1): DGGITQSPKYLFRKEGQNVTLSCEQNLNHDAMYWYRQDPGQGLRLIYYSQIVNDFQKGDIAEGYSVSREKKESFPLTVTSAQKNPTAFYLCASSIPAGNNEQFFGPGTRLTVL.

V and J are TRBV14 and TRBJ2-1, with D unresolved. Germline V gives CDR1 SGHDN, CDR2 FVKESK. CDR3 size: 17 residues. Trimming removed 0 bases from V and 3 bases from J, with 15 bases in between. CDR3 residues: CASSQDSGRGGYNEQFF. The CDR3 DNA sequence: TGTGCCAGCAGCCAAGATTCGGGTCGTGGTGGCTACAATGAGCAGTTCTTC.

The chain links TRBV4-2 to TRBJ2-3; 9 nucleotides align to TRBD2. The J segment lost 0 bases and the V segment lost 1 base, leaving 14 bases of the junction unmatched. The CDR3 contains 20 residues. CDR1 is LGHNA, CDR2 YNFKEQ, per germline. The CDR3 DNA is TGTGCCAGCAGCCAAGGGGTAGGGCGGGGGGGTTTTACTAGCACAGATACGCAGTATTTT. Translation: CASSQGVGRGGFTSTDTQYF.

The chain has TRBV12-5 and TRBJ1-1; D remains ambiguous. V was pared by 0 bases and J by 3 bases, with 11 bases between. The CDR3 totals 15 residues. Germline CDR1 is LGHNT and CDR2 is FRNRAP. CDR3 sequence (DNA): TGTGCTAGTGGTTTGGTCGTTGGCAGTCACACTGAAGCTTTCTTT. Amino acid sequence: CASGLVVGSHTEAFF.

The rearrangement joins TRBV11-3 to TRBJ2-5; D is uncertain. The J call may be incorrect, as the DNA end agrees better with TRBJ2-7. The CDR3 contains 13 residues. CDR1 SGHNT and CDR2 YENEEA come from the germline V gene. The CDR3 here is CASSLYHGYEQYF. CDR3 nucleotide sequence: TGTGCCAGCAGCTTATATCACGGCTACGAGCAGTACTTC.

The chain employs TRBV7-9 and TRBJ1-5; a possible D gene is TRBD1 (5 bases). Trimming left V 2 bases short and J 4 bases short, with 9 bases between. From germline, CDR1 is SEHNR and CDR2 FQNEAQ (reference sequence). The CDR3 length is 14 residues. CDR3 DNA sequence: TGTGCCAGCAGCTTATCCGGGGGGAATCAGCCCCAGCATTTT. Translated, it gives CASSLSGGNQPQHF.

V is TRBV5-1 and J is TRBJ1-3; 8 positions match TRBD1. Unmatched junction bases numbered 9, after V lost 4 bases and J lost 3 bases. CDR3 length: 16 residues. The germline CDR1 and CDR2 sequences are SGHRS and YFSETQ. The CDR3 nucleotides read TGCGCCAGCAGCCAAACCGGGACAGGCTTTGGAAACACCATATATTTT. Translation gives CASSQTGTGFGNTIYF.

This chain links TRBV6-6 with TRBJ2-7; maybe TRBD1 (5 bases). Germline lookup yields CDR1 MNHNY and CDR2 SVGAGI (reference sequence). The length of the CDR3 is 14 residues. The V gene lost 6 bases and the J gene lost 4 bases, with 16 bases spanning the gap. CDR3 coding DNA: TGTGCCAGCAGGCGTTCCAGGGTATCGTACGAGCAGTACTTC. This sequence encodes CASRRSRVSYEQYF.